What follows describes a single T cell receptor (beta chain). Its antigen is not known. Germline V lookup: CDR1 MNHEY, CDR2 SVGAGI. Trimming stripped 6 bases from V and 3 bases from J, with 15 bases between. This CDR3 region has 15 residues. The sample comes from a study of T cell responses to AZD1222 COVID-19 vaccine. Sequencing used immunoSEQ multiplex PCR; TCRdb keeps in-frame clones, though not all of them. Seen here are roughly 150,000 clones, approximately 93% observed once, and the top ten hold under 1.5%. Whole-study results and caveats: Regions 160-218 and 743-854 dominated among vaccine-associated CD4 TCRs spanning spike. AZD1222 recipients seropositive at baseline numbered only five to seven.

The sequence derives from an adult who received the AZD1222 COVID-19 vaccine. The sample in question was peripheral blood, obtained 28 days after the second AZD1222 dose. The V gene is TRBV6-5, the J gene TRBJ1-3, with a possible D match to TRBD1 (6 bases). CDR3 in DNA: TGTGCCAGCAGGGGAACAGGGTTGTATGGAAACACCATATATTTT. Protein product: CASRGTGLYGNTIYF.